The source of this T cell receptor beta chain is a study of blood T cell repertoires in COVID-19. Study summary: Sources were T cells, B-cell-depleted T cells, or PBMCs; the material itself was cDNA or gDNA.

Per the authors' pipeline: Amplifying reference gene primers gave estimates of nucleated cell counts. Sequencing was performed with immunoSEQ multiplex PCR; in TCRdb, only in-frame clones are kept and a portion is missing. V, J and clone size reflect that table, while D and trimming were determined from the DNA. The sample includes some 490,000 clones, 80% to 90% seen only once; the top ten take 3.2%. Trimming cost V 4 bases and J 0 bases, with 7 bases left between them. Germline V CDR1 and CDR2: SQVTM, ANQGSEA. This CDR3 spans 12 amino acids. Turning to this clone: Within the sample, other DNA sequences also encode this same CDR3.

The source material was peripheral blood. The chain employs TRBV29-1 and TRBJ2-7, with TRBD1 as a possible D gene (5 bases). This TCR derives from a human donor in a cohort sampled during active COVID-19. The CDR3 region is CSVARGSYEQYF. The CDR3 coding sequence is TGCAGCGTTGCAAGGGGCTCCTACGAGCAGTACTTC.